Following are 29 T cell receptor beta chains from one sample sequenced in a study of Graves' ophthalmopathy and Graves' hyperthyroidism. The authors amplified TCR beta CDR3 regions from RNA transcripts. First-round RT-PCR with HTBI primers preceded a second-round multiplex PCR. From the multiplex PCR reads, TCRdb called clonotypes with MiXCR, one entry per CDR3 protein. Here the sample spans some 350,000 distinct CDR3 sequences, approximately 17% being singletons. The sequencing sample was made of peripheral blood. The receptors stem from an adult woman with stable Graves' hyperthyroidism.

This clonotype was observed many times. This sequence joins TRBV6-1 and TRBJ2-2, with 9 bases fitting TRBD1. CDR3 length: 16 amino acids. The V segment lost 5 bases and the J segment 1 base; nucleotides outside the gene matches: 5. CDR1 is MNHNS, CDR2 SASEGT, per germline. The CDR3 bases are TGTGCCAGCAGTAGACGGACAGGGGTGAACACCGGGGAGCTGTTTTTT. Its protein is CASSRRTGVNTGELFF.

V gene TRBV6-5 combines with J gene TRBJ2-7, with a tentative D call TRBD1 (6 bases). With 0 bases removed from V and 2 bases from J, the gap between germline ends came to 11 bases. This CDR3 comprises 15 residues. Germline V gene data show CDR1 as MNHEY and CDR2 as SVGAGI. The CDR3 region has the DNA TGTGCCAGCAGTTACTCAGGGGGTGGCCCCTACGAGCAGTACTTC. Amino acid sequence: CASSYSGGGPYEQYF.

This clonotype was observed many times. The CDR3 DNA reads TGTGCCAGCAGCTTAGCGGACAGGGGAGGCACTGAAGCTTTCTTT. It specifies CASSLADRGGTEAFF. This chain links TRBV7-2 with TRBJ1-1; 9 bases match TRBD1. With 0 bases clipped from V and 4 bases from J, the junction kept 3 bases outside the gene matches. The CDR3 is 15 amino acids. Germline lookup yields CDR1 SGHTA and CDR2 FQGNSA.

The table lists this clonotype with many counts. The chain couples TRBV12-3 or TRBV12-4 to TRBJ1-1; the D gene is possibly TRBD1 (5 bases). The ends were cut back, 4 bases at V and 0 bases at J, with 15 bases in the middle. The CDR3 is made up of 16 amino acids. The CDR3 loop reads CASSSSTGTVNTEAFF. For the CDR3, the DNA is TGTGCCAGCAGTTCCTCAACCGGGACGGTGAACACTGAAGCTTTCTTT.

The rearrangement links TRBV6-1 to TRBJ2-5; the D gene is possibly TRBD2 (6 bases). V shed 6 bases and J shed 2 bases, with 10 bases lying between them. CDR3 length: 13 amino acids. The germline CDR1 and CDR2 sequences are MNHNS and SASEGT. CDR3 nucleotides: TGTGCCAGCAGCCACGGGAGTCAAGAGACCCAGTACTTC. Residues: CASSHGSQETQYF.

The sample holds many counts of this clonotype. V gene TRBV28 combines with J gene TRBJ1-2; 8 nucleotides agree with TRBD1. CDR1 and CDR2 from the germline V gene are MDHEN and SYDVKM. Trimming removed 4 bases from V and 5 bases from J; junction bases left unmatched: 6. The CDR3 covers 14 residues. Here the CDR3 DNA reads TGTGCCAGCAGTTACGGGACAGGTTATTATGGCTACACCTTC. Translating gives CASSYGTGYYGYTF.

This clonotype was found a few times. This sequence joins TRBV5-1 and TRBJ1-1; TRBD1 matches 9 bases. The CDR3 extends over 15 amino acids. Looked up from germline, CDR1 is SGHRS and CDR2 is YFSETQ. V shed 4 bases and J 1 base; nucleotides not matched to a gene: 5. In nucleotides, the CDR3 is TGCGCCAGCAGCCGAGCGACAGGGGGGAACACTGAAGCTTTCTTT. Its translation is CASSRATGGNTEAFF.

This clonotype was found a few times. At one boundary the junction diverges from the germline segment, which might be a read error. This chain connects TRBV12-3 or TRBV12-4 to TRBJ2-4; unclear D gene. The CDR3 consists of 16 residues. The DNA for the CDR3 is TGTGCCAGCAGTTTTGCCGGGTCATGGACCAAAAACATTAAGTACTTC. Amino acids: CASSFAGSWTKNIKYF.

The sample holds many counts of this clonotype. The chain couples TRBV9 to TRBJ2-5; 12 bases agree with TRBD1. The germline V gene encodes CDR1 SGDLS and CDR2 YYNGEE. The CDR3 totals 15 residues. The junction had 2 bases not matched to a gene; V was cut back by 0 bases and J by 5 bases. For the CDR3, the DNA is TGTGCCAGCAGCGTAGGGGACAGGGGGCGTGAGACCCAGTACTTC. Translating gives CASSVGDRGRETQYF.

This clonotype was seen repeatedly, ten times or more. The chain is built from TRBV7-2 and TRBJ2-2, with 9 positions matching TRBD1. The V segment lost 5 bases and the J segment 5 bases; nucleotides outside the gene matches: 9. CDR1 is SGHTA and CDR2 is FQGNSA in the germline V gene. This CDR3 comprises 16 residues. The CDR3 sequence: CASSPLNRGRTGELFF. The CDR3 coding sequence is TGTGCCAGCAGCCCCCTGAACAGGGGGCGGACCGGGGAGCTGTTTTTT.

This clonotype turned up a few times. The chain recombines TRBV6-1 with TRBJ2-2, with a tentative D call TRBD2 (6 bases). Germline V CDR1 and CDR2: MNHNS, SASEGT. V lost 11 bases to trimming and J lost 1 base, with 14 bases between them. The CDR3 has 14 residues. In nucleotides, the CDR3 is TGTGCCGGGGGTCGCGGGGTGAACACCGGGGAGCTGTTTTTT. Its translation is CAGGRGVNTGELFF.

This clonotype came up many times. The chain employs TRBV5-1 and TRBJ2-7; 7 bases line up with TRBD1. CDR1 is SGHRS, CDR2 YFSETQ, per germline. V trimming: 4 bases; J trimming: 1 base; junction bases outside the gene matches: 8. The CDR3 runs to 15 residues. The CDR3 DNA follows: TGCGCCAGCAGCCCGTTGACAGGGCAATCCTACGAGCAGTACTTC. Translated, it gives CASSPLTGQSYEQYF.

J is TRBJ2-2 and V is TRBV29-1, with D unresolved. V lost 4 bases and J lost 3, with 9 bases in between. The germline V gene encodes CDR1 SQVTM and CDR2 ANQGSEA. The CDR3 loop spans 13 amino acids. DNA of the CDR3: TGCAGCGTTGGGTACAGCTACACCGGGGAGCTGTTTTTT. It encodes CSVGYSYTGELFF.

In its sample, this clonotype was seen many times. This chain links TRBV28 with TRBJ2-5; D call uncertain. The CDR3 is 14 residues long. V was pared by 7 bases and J by 2 bases, with 14 bases between. The germline V gene has CDR1 MDHEN and CDR2 SYDVKM. The CDR3 DNA reads TGTGCCAGCACTATCTATGTGGGGCAAGAGACCCAGTACTTC. It encodes CASTIYVGQETQYF.

This rearrangement joins TRBV6-2 or TRBV6-3 to TRBJ2-7, with 8 bases aligning to TRBD2. CDR3 length: 15 residues. The trim removed 3 bases at V and 3 bases at J, leaving 7 bases unmatched. Germline CDR1 is MNHEY and CDR2 is SVGEGT. The CDR3 spells CASSYPPGGYYEQYF. The DNA for the CDR3 is TGTGCCAGCAGTTATCCGCCGGGGGGGTACTACGAGCAGTACTTC.

This clonotype was found many times. This rearrangement joins TRBV6-5 to TRBJ2-2, with 8 positions matching TRBD2. Germline V gives CDR1 MNHEY, CDR2 SVGAGI. There are 16 residues in the CDR3. The V and J ends lost 2 bases and 1 base, in that order; junction bases with no gene match: 3. CDR3 loop: CASSYIAGLNTGELFF. The CDR3 bases are TGTGCCAGCAGTTACATAGCGGGATTGAACACCGGGGAGCTGTTTTTT.

The sample holds many counts of this clonotype. The chain joins TRBV29-1 to TRBJ2-7; the D is unclear. V was cut by 3 bases and J by 3 bases, with 6 bases left in between. This CDR3 spans 11 amino acids. Per germline, CDR1 SQVTM and CDR2 ANQGSEA. The CDR3 spells CSVDRDYEQYF. The CDR3 region has the DNA TGCAGCGTTGACAGAGACTACGAGCAGTACTTC.

Note on this clonotype: A read error may be the cause here, since a much bigger clone is one base away. CDR3 in amino acids: CSGLAGERETKYF. The DNA for the CDR3 is TGCAGTGGGCTAGCGGGAGAACGAGAGACCAAGTACTTC. The chain has TRBV20-1 and TRBJ2-5; 10 bases are shared with TRBD2. Per the germline V gene, CDR1 is DFQATT and CDR2 is SNEGSKA (reference sequence). The CDR3 contains 13 residues.

This clonotype was seen a few times. This chain uses TRBV3-1 with TRBJ2-5; 9 bases are a match to TRBD1. The CDR3 sequence is 16 residues long. CDR1 is LGHDT and CDR2 is YNNKEL in the germline V gene (reference sequence). The trim removed 1 base at V and 5 bases at J, leaving 8 bases unmatched. CDR3 sequence: CASSQGGQGVLETQYF. The CDR3 coding sequence is TGTGCCAGCAGCCAAGGGGGACAGGGTGTTTTGGAGACCCAGTACTTC.

This clonotype was found a few times. The J gene is TRBJ2-2, the V gene TRBV24-1; no clear D. V gave up 4 bases and J gave up 3 bases, with 14 bases separating them. This CDR3 region has 16 residues. CDR1 and CDR2 from the germline V gene are KGHDR and SFDVKD. CDR3 nucleotide sequence: TGTGCCACCAGTGAGCAACTGGGTAGGGACACCGGGGAGCTGTTTTTT. Its translation is CATSEQLGRDTGELFF.

In this sample, this clonotype turned up many times. The gene calls are TRBV4-1 and TRBJ1-2; D remains unclear. The V end was cut by 1 base, the J end by 4 bases, with 7 bases between. The CDR3 is 13 residues long. Germline CDR1 and CDR2: MGHRA and YSYEKL. DNA of the CDR3: TGCGCCAGCAGCCAAGTGGCAAGCTATGGCTACACCTTC. It codes for CASSQVASYGYTF.

This clonotype was detected many times. The J gene is TRBJ2-7, the V gene TRBV6-5; the D is unclear. Trimming took 2 bases from V and 3 from J, leaving 8 bases between them. In germline, CDR1 is MNHEY, CDR2 SVGAGI. The CDR3 runs to 13 residues. The CDR3 sequence: CASSYRADYEQYF. CDR3 bases: TGTGCCAGCAGTTACCGGGCAGACTACGAGCAGTACTTC.

This clonotype was found many times. The CDR3: CASSLEQANQPQHF. The CDR3 nucleotides are TGTGCCAGCAGTTTAGAGCAGGCCAATCAGCCCCAGCATTTT. The V and J genes are TRBV28 and TRBJ1-5; D gene ambiguous. The CDR3 loop spans 14 amino acids. Germline V lookup: CDR1 MDHEN, CDR2 SYDVKM. V lost 2 bases to trimming and J lost 3 bases, with 8 bases between them.

At least ten counts were recorded for this clonotype. The chain employs TRBV9 and TRBJ2-7; D is undetermined. Germline V gene lookup returns CDR1 SGDLS and CDR2 YYNGEE. V was trimmed by 0 bases and J by 7 bases, leaving 8 bases between them. The CDR3 contains 12 residues. The CDR3 region has the DNA TGTGCCAGCAGCGTAGATGGGGTTGAGCAGTACTTC. It is translated as CASSVDGVEQYF.

This clonotype was seen many times. This sequence joins TRBV20-1 and TRBJ2-7; 9 bases agree with TRBD2. The CDR3 runs to 15 residues. The germline CDR1 and CDR2 sequences are DFQATT and SNEGSKA (reference sequence). The J segment lost 5 bases and the V segment lost 1 base, leaving 9 bases of the junction unmatched. CDR3: CSARVAGGPFHEQYF. CDR3 sequence (DNA): TGCAGTGCTAGAGTGGCGGGAGGGCCCTTCCACGAGCAGTACTTC.

This clonotype was detected ten times or more. The V gene is TRBV12-3 or TRBV12-4, the J gene TRBJ2-7; D possibly corresponds to TRBD2 (5 bases). The CDR3 consists of 15 residues. V was clipped by 0 bases and J by 5 bases, with 14 bases between them. CDR3 in DNA: TGTGCCAGCAGTTTAGCCCCGGGGTTGAAAAACGAGCAGTACTTC. Translating it yields CASSLAPGLKNEQYF.

This clonotype showed up many times. V and J are TRBV7-9 and TRBJ2-5, with D perhaps TRBD2 (5 bases). The germline CDR1 and CDR2 sequences are SEHNR and FQNEAQ (reference sequence). This CDR3 comprises 11 residues. V was shortened by 1 base and J by 11 bases, with 8 bases between the two germline ends. CDR3 bases: TGTGCCAGCAGCTTAGAAGGCGGGCAGTACTTC. Translated, it gives CASSLEGGQYF.

V usage is TRBV28 and J usage is TRBJ2-4; D call uncertain. This CDR3 spans 16 amino acids. Between the trimmed V and J ends, which lost 1 base and 0 bases, there was a span of 10 bases. Germline loops: CDR1 MDHEN, CDR2 SYDVKM. CDR3 nucleotides: TGTGCCAGCAGTTTATCACCGGGCGTAGCCAAAAACATTCAGTACTTC. It encodes CASSLSPGVAKNIQYF.

This clonotype was counted at least ten times. The chain uses TRBV11-1 and TRBJ1-2, with 7 bases aligning to TRBD1. The V gene end was trimmed by 5 bases and the J gene end by 1 base; junction bases not matched to a gene: 13. Germline V gene data show CDR1 as SGHAT and CDR2 as FQDESV (reference sequence). The CDR3 runs to 17 residues. The CDR3, as DNA: TGTGCCAGCAGCCCACGGACAGGAGAACTTGTTAACTATGGCTACACCTTC. It yields the protein CASSPRTGELVNYGYTF.